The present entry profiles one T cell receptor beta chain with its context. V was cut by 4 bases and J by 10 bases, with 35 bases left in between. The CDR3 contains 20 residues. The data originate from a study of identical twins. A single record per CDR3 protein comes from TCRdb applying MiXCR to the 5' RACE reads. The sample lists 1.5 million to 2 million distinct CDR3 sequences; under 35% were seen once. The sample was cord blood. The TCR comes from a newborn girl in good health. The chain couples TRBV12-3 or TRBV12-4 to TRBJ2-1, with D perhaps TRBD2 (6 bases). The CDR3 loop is CASSSSTFANPGLRFREQFF. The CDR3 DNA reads TGTGCCAGCAGTTCCTCCACCTTCGCAAACCCGGGACTGCGGTTCCGGGAGCAGTTCTTC.